The T cell receptor (beta chain) under discussion was sequenced for a study of T cells in narcolepsy. TCRdb's copy holds only in-frame clones and misses some; the assay was immunoSEQ multiplex PCR. The sample has about 25,000 clones, roughly 80% seen once. Germline values: CDR1 SGHAT, CDR2 FQDESV (reference sequence). V was clipped by 4 bases and J by 5 bases, with 20 bases between them. The length of the CDR3 is 16 residues. The source is a human donor with narcolepsy. The source material was CD45RA- memory CD4+ T cells from PBMCs. The rearrangement uses TRBV11-1 and TRBJ2-5; D assignment may be TRBD1 or TRBD2 (6 bases each). The CDR3 bases are TGTGCCAGCAGCTCGGTTACATCGGGGGCATACGAGACCCAGTACTTC. Its protein is CASSSVTSGAYETQYF.